This T cell receptor beta chain was sequenced during a study of control samples from healthy donors and cancer patients. This CDR3 has 15 amino acids. Germline V CDR1 and CDR2: LNHDA, SQIVND (reference sequence). V dropped 6 bases and J dropped 3; count of bases not matched to a gene: 8. The data were produced by immunoSEQ multiplex PCR, yet TCRdb's version contains in-frame clones alone and is incomplete. Of about 94,000 clones detected, about nine tenths appear once; the ten largest clones hold 3% to 4.5%. This TCR was sampled from a woman younger than 35 in good health. Sequenced: blood. This sequence joins TRBV19 and TRBJ1-5; 7 bases fit TRBD1. The CDR3 is CASRDTGVPNQPQHF. Here the CDR3 DNA reads TGTGCCAGTAGGGACACAGGGGTCCCCAATCAGCCCCAGCATTTT.